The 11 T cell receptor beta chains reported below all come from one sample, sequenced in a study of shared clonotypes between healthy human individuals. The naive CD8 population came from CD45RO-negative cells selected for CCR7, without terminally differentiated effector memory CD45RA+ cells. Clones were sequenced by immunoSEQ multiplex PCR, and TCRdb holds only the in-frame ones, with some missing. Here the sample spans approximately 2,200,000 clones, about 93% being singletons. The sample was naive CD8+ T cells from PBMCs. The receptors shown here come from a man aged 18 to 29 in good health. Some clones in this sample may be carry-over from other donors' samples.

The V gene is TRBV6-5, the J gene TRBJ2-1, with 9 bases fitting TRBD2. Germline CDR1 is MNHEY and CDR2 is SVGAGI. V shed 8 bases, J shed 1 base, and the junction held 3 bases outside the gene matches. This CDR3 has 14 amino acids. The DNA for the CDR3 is TGTGCCAGCTTAGCGGGAGCGTCCTACAATGAGCAGTTCTTC. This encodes CASLAGASYNEQFF.

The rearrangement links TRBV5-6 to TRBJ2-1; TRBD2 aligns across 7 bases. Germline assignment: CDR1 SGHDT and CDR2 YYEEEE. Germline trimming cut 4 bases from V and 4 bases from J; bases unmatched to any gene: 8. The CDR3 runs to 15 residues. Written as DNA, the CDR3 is TGTGCCAGCAGCCACGCTAACGGGGGGTACAATGAGCAGTTCTTC. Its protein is CASSHANGGYNEQFF.

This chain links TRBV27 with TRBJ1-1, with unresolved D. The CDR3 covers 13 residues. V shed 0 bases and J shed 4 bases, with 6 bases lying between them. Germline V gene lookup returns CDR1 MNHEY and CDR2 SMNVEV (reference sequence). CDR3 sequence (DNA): TGTGCCAGCAGTTTATCGACTATCACTGAAGCTTTCTTT. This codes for CASSLSTITEAFF.

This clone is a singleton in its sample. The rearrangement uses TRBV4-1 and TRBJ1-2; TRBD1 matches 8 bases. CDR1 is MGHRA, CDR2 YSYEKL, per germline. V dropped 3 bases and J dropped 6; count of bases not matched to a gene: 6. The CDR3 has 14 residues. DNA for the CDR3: TGCGCCAGCAGCCAGAACGAGGGACAGGATGGCTACACCTTC. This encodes CASSQNEGQDGYTF.

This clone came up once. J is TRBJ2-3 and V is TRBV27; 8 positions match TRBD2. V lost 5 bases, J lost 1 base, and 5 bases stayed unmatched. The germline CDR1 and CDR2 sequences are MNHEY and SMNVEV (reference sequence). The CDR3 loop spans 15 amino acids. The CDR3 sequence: CASSRGTRGTDTQYF. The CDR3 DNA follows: TGTGCCAGCAGTCGCGGGACTAGAGGCACAGATACGCAGTATTTT.

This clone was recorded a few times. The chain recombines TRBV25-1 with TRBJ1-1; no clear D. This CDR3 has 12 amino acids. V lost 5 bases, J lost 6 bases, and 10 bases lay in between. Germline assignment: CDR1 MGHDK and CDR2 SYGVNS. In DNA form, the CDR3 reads TGTGCCAGCAGTCCCGGTGGGGCTGAAGCTTTCTTT. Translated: CASSPGGAEAFF.

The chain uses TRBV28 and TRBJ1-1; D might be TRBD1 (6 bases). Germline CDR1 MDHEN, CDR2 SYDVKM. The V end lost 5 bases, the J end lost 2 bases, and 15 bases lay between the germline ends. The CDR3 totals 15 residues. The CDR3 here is CASSPAPRGNTEAFF. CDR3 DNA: TGTGCCAGCAGTCCCGCCCCCAGGGGCAACACTGAAGCTTTCTTT. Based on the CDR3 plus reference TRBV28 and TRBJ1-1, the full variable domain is DVKVTQSSRYLVKRTGEKVFLECVQDMDHENMFWYRQDPGLGLRLIYFSYDVKMKEKGDIPEGYSVSREKKERFSLILESASTNQTSMYLCASSPAPRGNTEAFFGQGTRLTVV.

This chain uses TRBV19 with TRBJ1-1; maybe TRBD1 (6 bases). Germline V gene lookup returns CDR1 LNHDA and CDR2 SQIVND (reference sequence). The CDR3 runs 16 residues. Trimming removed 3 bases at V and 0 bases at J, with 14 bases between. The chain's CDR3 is CASSMGQGIMNTEAFF. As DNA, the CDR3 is TGTGCCAGTAGTATGGGGCAGGGGATAATGAACACTGAAGCTTTCTTT.

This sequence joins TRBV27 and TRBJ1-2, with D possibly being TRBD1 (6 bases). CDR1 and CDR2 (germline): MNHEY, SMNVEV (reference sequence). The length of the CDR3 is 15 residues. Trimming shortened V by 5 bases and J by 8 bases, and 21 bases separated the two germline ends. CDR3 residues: CASSLGGQPPLGYTF. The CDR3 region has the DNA TGTGCCAGCAGTCTAGGAGGACAGCCACCCCTAGGCTACACCTTC.

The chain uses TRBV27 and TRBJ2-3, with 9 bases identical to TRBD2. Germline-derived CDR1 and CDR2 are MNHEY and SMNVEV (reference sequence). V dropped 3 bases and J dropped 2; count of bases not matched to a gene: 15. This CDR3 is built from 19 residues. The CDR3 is CASSFLTYILAGHTDTQYF. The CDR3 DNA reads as TGTGCCAGCAGTTTCCTCACATACATACTAGCGGGCCACACAGATACGCAGTATTTT.

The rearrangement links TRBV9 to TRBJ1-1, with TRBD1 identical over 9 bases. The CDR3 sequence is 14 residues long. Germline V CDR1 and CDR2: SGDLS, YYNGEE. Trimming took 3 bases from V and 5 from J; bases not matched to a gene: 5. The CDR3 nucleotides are TGTGCCAGCAGCGCGGACAGGGGCGCTACTGAAGCTTTCTTT. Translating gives CASSADRGATEAFF.